The TCR beta chain described here comes from a study of T cells after yellow fever vaccination. Overall study findings and caveats: Abundant clonotypes (contaminants from the bulk population) could be present in FACS-sorted repertoires.

Trimming pared 2 bases from V and 0 bases from J, leaving 8 bases between. The CDR3 has 15 amino acids. Germline V CDR1 and CDR2: SEHNR, FQNEAQ (reference sequence). The study made its TCR cDNA through 5'RACE template switching. That step introduced a universal primer site along with UMIs. TCRdb fed the 5' RACE reads into MiXCR, producing one record per CDR3 protein. Among approximately 550,000 distinct CDR3 sequences listed, approximately 21% were seen once. In the case of this clonotype: The antigen remains undetermined.

The material sequenced was PBMCs, taken 15 days after the yellow fever booster vaccination. The receptor was derived from a man aged 25-45 years who received the YFV17D yellow fever vaccine. The gene calls are TRBV7-9 and TRBJ2-4; D possibly corresponds to TRBD2 (5 bases). CDR3 DNA sequence: TGTGCCAGCAGCTTACCCGGGGTAGCCAAAAACATTCAGTACTTC. Protein: CASSLPGVAKNIQYF.